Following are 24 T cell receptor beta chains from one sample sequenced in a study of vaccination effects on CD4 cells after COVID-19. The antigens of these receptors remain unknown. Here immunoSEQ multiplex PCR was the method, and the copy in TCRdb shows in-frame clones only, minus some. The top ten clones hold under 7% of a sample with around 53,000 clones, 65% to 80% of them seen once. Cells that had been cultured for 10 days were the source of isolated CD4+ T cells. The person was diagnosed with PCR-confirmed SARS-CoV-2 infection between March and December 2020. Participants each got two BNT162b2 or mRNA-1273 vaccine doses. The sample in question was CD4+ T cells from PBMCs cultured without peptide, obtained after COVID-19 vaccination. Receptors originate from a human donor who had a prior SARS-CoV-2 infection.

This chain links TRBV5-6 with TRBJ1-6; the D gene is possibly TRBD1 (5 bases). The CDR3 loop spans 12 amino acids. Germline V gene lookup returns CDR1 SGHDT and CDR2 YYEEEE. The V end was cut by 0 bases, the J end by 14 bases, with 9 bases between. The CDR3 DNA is TGTGCCAGCAGCTTGGGCGGGACGGCCCTCCACTTT. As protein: CASSLGGTALHF.

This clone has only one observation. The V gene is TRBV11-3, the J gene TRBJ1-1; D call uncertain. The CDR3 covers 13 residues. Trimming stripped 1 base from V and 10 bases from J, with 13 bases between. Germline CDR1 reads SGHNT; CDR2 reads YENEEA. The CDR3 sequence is CASSLAVGLGAFF. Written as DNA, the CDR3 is TGTGCCAGCAGCTTAGCGGTTGGCCTCGGAGCTTTCTTT.

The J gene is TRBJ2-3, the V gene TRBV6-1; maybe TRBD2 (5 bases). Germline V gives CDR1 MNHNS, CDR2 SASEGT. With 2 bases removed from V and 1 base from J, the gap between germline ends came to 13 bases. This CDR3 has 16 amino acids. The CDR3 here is CASSERWEKGTDTQYF. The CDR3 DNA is TGTGCCAGCAGTGAAAGGTGGGAGAAGGGCACAGATACGCAGTATTTT.

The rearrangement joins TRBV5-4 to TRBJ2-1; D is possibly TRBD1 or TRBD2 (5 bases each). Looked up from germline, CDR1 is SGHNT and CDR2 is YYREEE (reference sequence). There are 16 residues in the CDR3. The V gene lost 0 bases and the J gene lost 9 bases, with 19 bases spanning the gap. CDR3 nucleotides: TGTGCCAGCAGCTTGGTCCAGGGAAGTTTAGGAGGTGAGCAGTTCTTC. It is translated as CASSLVQGSLGGEQFF.

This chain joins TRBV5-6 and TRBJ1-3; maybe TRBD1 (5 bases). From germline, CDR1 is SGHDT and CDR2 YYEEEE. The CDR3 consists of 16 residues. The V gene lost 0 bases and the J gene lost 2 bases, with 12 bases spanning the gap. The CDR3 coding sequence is TGTGCCAGCAGCTTGGGCCGGGACTCGCCTGGAAACACCATATATTTT. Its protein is CASSLGRDSPGNTIYF. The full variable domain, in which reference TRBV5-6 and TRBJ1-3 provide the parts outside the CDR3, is DAGVTQSPTHLIKTRGQQVTLRCSPKSGHDTVSWYQQALGQGPQFIFQYYEEEERQRGNFPDRFSGHQFPNYSSELNVNALLLGDSALYLCASSLGRDSPGNTIYFGEGSWLTVV.

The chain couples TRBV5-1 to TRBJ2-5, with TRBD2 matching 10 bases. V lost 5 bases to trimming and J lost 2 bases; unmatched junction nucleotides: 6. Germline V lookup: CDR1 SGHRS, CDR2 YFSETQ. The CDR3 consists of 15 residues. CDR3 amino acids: CASSSGTSAQETQYF. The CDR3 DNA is TGCGCCAGCAGTTCCGGGACTAGCGCTCAAGAGACCCAGTACTTC. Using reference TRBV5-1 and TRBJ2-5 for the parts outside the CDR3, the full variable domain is KAGVTQTPRYLIKTRGQQVTLSCSPISGHRSVSWYQQTPGQGLQFLFEYFSETQRNKGNFPGRFSGRQFSNSRSEMNVSTLELGDSALYLCASSSGTSAQETQYFGPGTRLLVL.

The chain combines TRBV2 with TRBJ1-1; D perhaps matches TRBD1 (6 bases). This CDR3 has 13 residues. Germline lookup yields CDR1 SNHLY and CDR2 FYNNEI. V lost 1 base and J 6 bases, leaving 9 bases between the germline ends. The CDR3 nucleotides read TGTGCCAGCAGTGAAGGACAGGTAGCTGAAGCTTTCTTT. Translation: CASSEGQVAEAFF.

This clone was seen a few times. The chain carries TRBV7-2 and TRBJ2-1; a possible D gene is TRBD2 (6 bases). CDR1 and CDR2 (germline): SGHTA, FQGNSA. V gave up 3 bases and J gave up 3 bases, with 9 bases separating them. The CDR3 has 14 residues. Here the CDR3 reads CASSFRGSYNEQFF. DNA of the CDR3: TGTGCCAGCAGCTTCCGGGGGAGCTACAATGAGCAGTTCTTC. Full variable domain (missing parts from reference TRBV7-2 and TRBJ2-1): GAGVSQSPSNKVTEKGKDVELRCDPISGHTALYWYRQSLGQGLEFLIYFQGNSAPDKSGLPSDRFSAERTGGSVSTLTIQRTQQEDSAVYLCASSFRGSYNEQFFGPGTRLTVL.

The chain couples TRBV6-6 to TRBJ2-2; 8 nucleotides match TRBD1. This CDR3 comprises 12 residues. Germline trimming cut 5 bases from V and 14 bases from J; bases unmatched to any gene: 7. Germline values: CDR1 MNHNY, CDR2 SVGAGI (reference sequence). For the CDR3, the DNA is TGTGCCAGCAGTCCAGGCGACAGGGGACTGTTTTTT. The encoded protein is CASSPGDRGLFF.

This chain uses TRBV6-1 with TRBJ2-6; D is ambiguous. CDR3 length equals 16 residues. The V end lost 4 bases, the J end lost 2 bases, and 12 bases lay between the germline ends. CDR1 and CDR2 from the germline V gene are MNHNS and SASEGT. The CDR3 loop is CASSGGLGTGANVLTF. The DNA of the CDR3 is TGTGCCAGCAGTGGCGGCCTCGGTACTGGGGCCAACGTCCTGACTTTC.

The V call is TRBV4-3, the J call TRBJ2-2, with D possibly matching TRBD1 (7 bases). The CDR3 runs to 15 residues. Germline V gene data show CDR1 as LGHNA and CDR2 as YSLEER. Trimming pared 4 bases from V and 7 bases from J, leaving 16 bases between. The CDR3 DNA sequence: TGCGCCAGCAGCCGTTTGACAGGGCGGGACGGGGAGCTGTTTTTT. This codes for CASSRLTGRDGELFF.

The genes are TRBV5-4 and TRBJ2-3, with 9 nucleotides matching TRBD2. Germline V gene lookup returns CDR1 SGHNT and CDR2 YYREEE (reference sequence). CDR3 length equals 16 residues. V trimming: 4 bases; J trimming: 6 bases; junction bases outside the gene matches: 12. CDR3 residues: CASSTRPAGGSDTQYF. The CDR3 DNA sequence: TGTGCCAGCAGCACGAGACCGGCGGGGGGGTCGGATACGCAGTATTTT. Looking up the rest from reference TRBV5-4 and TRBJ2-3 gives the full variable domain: ETGVTQSPTHLIKTRGQQVTLRCSSQSGHNTVSWYQQALGQGPQFIFQYYREEENGRGNFPPRFSGLQFPNYSSELNVNALELDDSALYLCASSTRPAGGSDTQYFGPGTRLTVL.

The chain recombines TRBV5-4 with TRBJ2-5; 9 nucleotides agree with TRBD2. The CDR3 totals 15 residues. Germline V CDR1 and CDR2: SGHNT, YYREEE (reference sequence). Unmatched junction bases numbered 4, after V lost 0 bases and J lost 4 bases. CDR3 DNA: TGTGCCAGCAGCTTGGCGTTGCGGGAGGGAGAGACCCAGTACTTC. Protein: CASSLALREGETQYF.

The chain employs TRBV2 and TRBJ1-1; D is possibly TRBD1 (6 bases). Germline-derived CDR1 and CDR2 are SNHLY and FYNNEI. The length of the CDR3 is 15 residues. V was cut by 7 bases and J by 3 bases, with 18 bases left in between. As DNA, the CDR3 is TGTGCCAGCATCCCCCTCGGGGGCCCCGACACTGAAGCTTTCTTT. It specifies CASIPLGGPDTEAFF. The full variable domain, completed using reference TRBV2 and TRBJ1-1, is EPEVTQTPSHQVTQMGQEVILRCVPISNHLYFYWYRQILGQKVEFLVSFYNNEISEKSEIFDDQFSVERPDGSNFTLKIRSTKLEDSAMYFCASIPLGGPDTEAFFGQGTRLTVV.

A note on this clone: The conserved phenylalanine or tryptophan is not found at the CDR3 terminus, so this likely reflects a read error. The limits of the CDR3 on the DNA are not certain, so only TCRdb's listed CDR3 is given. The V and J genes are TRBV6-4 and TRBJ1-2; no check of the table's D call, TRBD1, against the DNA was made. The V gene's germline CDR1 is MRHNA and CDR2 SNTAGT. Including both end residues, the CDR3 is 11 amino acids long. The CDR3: CASITKVQGAA.

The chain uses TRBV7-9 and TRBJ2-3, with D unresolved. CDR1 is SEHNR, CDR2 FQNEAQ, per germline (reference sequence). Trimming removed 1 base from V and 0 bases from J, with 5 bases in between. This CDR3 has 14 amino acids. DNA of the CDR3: TGTGCCAGCAGCTTAGGCTTGAGCACAGATACGCAGTATTTT. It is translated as CASSLGLSTDTQYF.

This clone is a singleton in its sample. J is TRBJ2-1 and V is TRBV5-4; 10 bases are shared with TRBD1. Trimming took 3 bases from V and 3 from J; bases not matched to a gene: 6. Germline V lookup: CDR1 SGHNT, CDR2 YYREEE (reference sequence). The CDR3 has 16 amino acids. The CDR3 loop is CASSWARDRGYNEQFF. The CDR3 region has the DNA TGTGCCAGCAGCTGGGCCCGGGACAGGGGCTACAATGAGCAGTTCTTC.

CDR3 coding DNA: TGTGCCATCAGACGACAGTACAATCAGCCCCAGCATTTT. It codes for CAIRRQYNQPQHF. The chain joins TRBV10-3 to TRBJ1-5; weak D call: TRBD1 (5 bases). Trimming pared 6 bases from V and 3 bases from J, leaving 9 bases between. The CDR3 sequence is 13 residues long. Germline V lookup: CDR1 ENHRY, CDR2 SYGVKD.

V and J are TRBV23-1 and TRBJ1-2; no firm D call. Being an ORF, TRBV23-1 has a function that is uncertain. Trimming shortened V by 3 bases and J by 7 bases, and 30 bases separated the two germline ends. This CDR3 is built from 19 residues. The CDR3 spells CASSHFGPSRYPPLGGYTF. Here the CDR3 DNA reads TGCGCCAGCAGTCACTTCGGGCCCTCCAGGTATCCCCCCTTGGGTGGCTACACCTTC.

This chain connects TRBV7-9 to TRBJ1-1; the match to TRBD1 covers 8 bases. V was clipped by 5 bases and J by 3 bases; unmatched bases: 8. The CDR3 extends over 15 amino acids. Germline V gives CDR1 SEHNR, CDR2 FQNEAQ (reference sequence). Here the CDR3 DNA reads TGTGCCAGCAGCAAACAGGGGGGTGAATACACTGAAGCTTTCTTT. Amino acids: CASSKQGGEYTEAFF.

CDR3 in amino acids: CASSSYDRTIAGPDTQYF. The DNA of the CDR3 is TGTGCCAGCAGCTCATATGATCGTACCATAGCAGGCCCAGATACGCAGTATTTT. The V gene is TRBV5-6, the J gene TRBJ2-3; D is unclear. CDR1 and CDR2 (germline): SGHDT, YYEEEE. With 3 bases removed from V and 4 bases from J, the gap between germline ends came to 24 bases. There are 18 residues in the CDR3.

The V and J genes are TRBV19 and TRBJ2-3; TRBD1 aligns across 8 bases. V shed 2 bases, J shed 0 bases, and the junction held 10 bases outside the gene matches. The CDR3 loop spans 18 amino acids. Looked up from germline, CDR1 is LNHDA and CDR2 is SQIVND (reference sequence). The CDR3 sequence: CASSISLWTGFSTDTQYF. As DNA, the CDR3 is TGTGCCAGTAGTATATCCCTATGGACAGGGTTTAGCACAGATACGCAGTATTTT. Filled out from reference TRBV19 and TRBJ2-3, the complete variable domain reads DGGITQSPKYLFRKEGQNVTLSCEQNLNHDAMYWYRQDPGQGLRLIYYSQIVNDFQKGDIAEGYSVSREKKESFPLTVTSAQKNPTAFYLCASSISLWTGFSTDTQYFGPGTRLTVL.

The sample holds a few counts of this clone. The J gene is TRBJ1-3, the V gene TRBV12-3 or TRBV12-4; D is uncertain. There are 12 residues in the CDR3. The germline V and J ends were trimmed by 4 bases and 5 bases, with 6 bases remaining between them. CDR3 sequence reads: CASSSDRNTIYF. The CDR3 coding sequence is TGTGCCAGCAGTTCCGACCGAAACACCATATATTTT.

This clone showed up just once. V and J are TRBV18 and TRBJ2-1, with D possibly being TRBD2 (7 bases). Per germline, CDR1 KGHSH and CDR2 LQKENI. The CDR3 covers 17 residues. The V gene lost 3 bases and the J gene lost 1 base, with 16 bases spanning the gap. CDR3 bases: TGTGCCAGCTCACCTCGCGGTGCGGGGGCTTCCTACAATGAGCAGTTCTTC. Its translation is CASSPRGAGASYNEQFF. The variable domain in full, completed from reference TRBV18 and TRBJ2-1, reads NAGVMQNPRHLVRRRGQEARLRCSPMKGHSHVYWYRQLPEEGLKFMVYLQKENIIDESGMPKERFSAEFPKEGPSILRIQQVVRGDSAAYFCASSPRGAGASYNEQFFGPGTRLTVL.